What follows are 27 T cell receptor beta chains derived from one specimen sequenced in a study of OX40 agonist ivuxolimab in advanced cancers. Profiling relied on immunoSEQ multiplex PCR, and the TCRdb table lists in-frame clones only, not all of them. The sample has about 58,000 clones, 80% to 90% seen once; the top ten hold 3% to 4%. Sequencing was performed on CD4+ or CD8+ T cells sorted from blood, taken in a trial of the OX40 agonist ivuxolimab. The receptors here all came from an adult with an advanced solid tumor such as melanoma, head and neck, liver or kidney cancer.

The V gene is TRBV10-2, the J gene TRBJ2-3; TRBD2 agrees at 10 bases. The length of the CDR3 is 18 residues. From germline, CDR1 is WSHSY and CDR2 SAAADI. The ends lost 3 bases at V and 0 bases at J; junction bases unmatched: 9. In nucleotides, the CDR3 is TGCGCCAGCAGTGATCTAGCGGGAGATTCTACAAGCACAGATACGCAGTATTTT. Protein sequence: CASSDLAGDSTSTDTQYF.

J is TRBJ1-2 and V is TRBV25-1; unclear D gene. The V end lost 2 bases, the J end lost 4 bases, and 20 bases lay between the germline ends. The V gene's germline CDR1 is MGHDK and CDR2 SYGVNS. The CDR3 runs to 17 residues. The CDR3 DNA reads as TGTGCCAGCAGTGAACCGGGTGCTCGTTCTGCTAGCTATGGCTACACCTTC. Translation: CASSEPGARSASYGYTF.

The V call is TRBV2, the J call TRBJ2-3, with a possible D match to TRBD1 (6 bases). Germline V gives CDR1 SNHLY, CDR2 FYNNEI. Trimming removed 6 bases at V and 6 bases at J, with 13 bases between. This CDR3 spans 13 amino acids. The chain's CDR3 is CASSQERGDTQYF. CDR3 bases: TGTGCCAGCAGCCAGGAGAGGGGGGATACGCAGTATTTT. Full variable domain (outside the CDR3, taken from reference TRBV2 and TRBJ2-3): EPEVTQTPSHQVTQMGQEVILRCVPISNHLYFYWYRQILGQKVEFLVSFYNNEISEKSEIFDDQFSVERPDGSNFTLKIRSTKLEDSAMYFCASSQERGDTQYFGPGTRLTVL.

V usage is TRBV4-3 and J usage is TRBJ2-5; 8 bases are a match to TRBD1. CDR1 LGHNA and CDR2 YSLEER come from the germline V gene. With V trimmed by 2 bases and J by 1 base, 3 bases remained unmatched. The CDR3 has 15 amino acids. In DNA, the CDR3 is TGCGCCAGCAGCCAATTGGGACAGGTCCAAGAGACCCAGTACTTC. Translation gives CASSQLGQVQETQYF.

V usage is TRBV19 and J usage is TRBJ1-1, with D tentatively TRBD1 (6 bases). The germline gives CDR1 LNHDA, CDR2 SQIVND (reference sequence). Deletions cut 4 bases from V and 8 bases from J, with 11 bases between. The CDR3 has 12 residues. The CDR3 sequence: CASSSTGYEAFF. The CDR3 bases are TGTGCCAGTAGTAGTACAGGGTACGAAGCTTTCTTT. The whole variable domain, filled in from reference TRBV19 and TRBJ1-1, reads DGGITQSPKYLFRKEGQNVTLSCEQNLNHDAMYWYRQDPGQGLRLIYYSQIVNDFQKGDIAEGYSVSREKKESFPLTVTSAQKNPTAFYLCASSSTGYEAFFGQGTRLTVV.

V is TRBV28 and J is TRBJ1-5; possibly TRBD1 for D (6 bases). CDR3 length: 15 residues. The ends were cut back, 5 bases at V and 2 bases at J, with 13 bases in the middle. Germline lookup yields CDR1 MDHEN and CDR2 SYDVKM. CDR3 coding DNA: TGTGCCAGCAGTCAAAGACAGGTGGGCAATCAGCCCCAGCATTTT. Amino acid sequence: CASSQRQVGNQPQHF.

The rearrangement joins TRBV19 to TRBJ2-5; possibly TRBD2 for D (6 bases). The V end was cut by 3 bases, the J end by 1 base, with 9 bases between. The CDR3 spans 14 residues. Germline lookup yields CDR1 LNHDA and CDR2 SQIVND (reference sequence). The CDR3 here is CASSIGGTQETQYF. In DNA form, the CDR3 reads TGTGCCAGTAGTATTGGCGGGACCCAAGAGACCCAGTACTTC. The variable domain in full, with the rest retrieved from reference TRBV19 and TRBJ2-5, is DGGITQSPKYLFRKEGQNVTLSCEQNLNHDAMYWYRQDPGQGLRLIYYSQIVNDFQKGDIAEGYSVSREKKESFPLTVTSAQKNPTAFYLCASSIGGTQETQYFGPGTRLLVL.

The chain links TRBV29-1 to TRBJ2-1; maybe TRBD2 (5 bases). Deletions cut 3 bases from V and 5 bases from J, with 11 bases between. CDR3 length: 13 residues. The V gene's germline CDR1 is SQVTM and CDR2 ANQGSEA. CDR3 in amino acids: CSVDAGLDNEQFF. The CDR3 DNA sequence: TGCAGCGTTGATGCGGGTCTGGACAATGAGCAGTTCTTC.

The chain uses TRBV29-1 and TRBJ2-1; maybe TRBD2 (6 bases). Germline CDR1 SQVTM, CDR2 ANQGSEA. The V end lost 7 bases, the J end lost 4 bases, and 17 bases lay between the germline ends. This CDR3 has 14 residues. The CDR3 bases are TGCAGCGGAGTACTAGCAATCAGGTACAATGAGCAGTTCTTC. The encoded protein is CSGVLAIRYNEQFF.

The J gene is TRBJ1-2, the V gene TRBV28; the match to TRBD1 covers 7 bases. The trim removed 8 bases at V and 5 bases at J, leaving 17 bases unmatched. The CDR3 is made up of 16 amino acids. The germline CDR1 and CDR2 sequences are MDHEN and SYDVKM. CDR3 loop: CASSTTGAFPEYGYTF. The CDR3 DNA reads as TGTGCCAGCTCCACAACAGGGGCCTTTCCGGAGTATGGCTACACCTTC.

This clone has a handful of counts. The gene calls are TRBV4-1 and TRBJ1-1; weak D call: TRBD1 (5 bases). CDR3 size: 14 residues. The germline V gene has CDR1 MGHRA and CDR2 YSYEKL. Trimming pared 3 bases from V and 2 bases from J, leaving 10 bases between. CDR3 DNA: TGCGCCAGCAGCCACGGACACACTAACACTGAAGCTTTCTTT. It encodes CASSHGHTNTEAFF.

The genes are TRBV28 and TRBJ2-3; 7 bases fit TRBD1. With V trimmed by 7 bases and J by 1 base, 11 bases remained unmatched. The CDR3 extends over 16 amino acids. Germline values: CDR1 MDHEN, CDR2 SYDVKM. Written as DNA, the CDR3 is TGTGCCAGCACCTATTCCACAGGGGTGGGCACAGATACGCAGTATTTT. It encodes CASTYSTGVGTDTQYF.

This clone occurred once. V and J are TRBV19 and TRBJ2-5, with D unresolved. V was trimmed by 4 bases and J by 1 base, leaving 13 bases between them. This CDR3 is built from 15 residues. Germline V gene data show CDR1 as LNHDA and CDR2 as SQIVND (reference sequence). The chain's CDR3 is CASSRRLPAQETQYF. The CDR3 nucleotides read TGTGCCAGTAGTAGGCGGTTGCCAGCCCAAGAGACCCAGTACTTC. The entire variable domain, with the rest obtained from reference TRBV19 and TRBJ2-5, is as follows: DGGITQSPKYLFRKEGQNVTLSCEQNLNHDAMYWYRQDPGQGLRLIYYSQIVNDFQKGDIAEGYSVSREKKESFPLTVTSAQKNPTAFYLCASSRRLPAQETQYFGPGTRLLVL.

The chain combines TRBV19 with TRBJ1-2; D perhaps matches TRBD1 (6 bases). The CDR3 is 15 amino acids. Trimming left V 4 bases short and J 1 base short, with 13 bases between. The V gene's germline CDR1 is LNHDA and CDR2 SQIVND (reference sequence). The CDR3 loop is CASSRLQGDNYGYTF. CDR3 in DNA: TGTGCCAGTAGTAGACTACAGGGAGATAACTATGGCTACACCTTC.

This clone was observed a few times. The chain combines TRBV30 with TRBJ1-5; no clear D. The CDR3 totals 14 residues. V lost 2 bases, J lost 6 bases, and 14 bases lay in between. The germline gives CDR1 GTSNPN, CDR2 SVGIG (reference sequence). DNA for the CDR3: TGTGCCTGGAGTACCCGATCAGGTATTCAGCCCCAGCATTTT. Amino acid sequence: CAWSTRSGIQPQHF. Looking up the rest from reference TRBV30 and TRBJ1-5 gives the full variable domain: SQTIHQWPATLVQPVGSPLSLECTVEGTSNPNLYWYRQAAGRGLQLLFYSVGIGQISSEVPQNLSASRPQDRQFILSSKKLLLSDSGFYLCAWSTRSGIQPQHFGDGTRLSIL.

V and J are TRBV4-1 and TRBJ2-5; D is possibly TRBD1 (5 bases). The J call may be faulty, since TRBJ2-7 better matches the DNA end. From germline, CDR1 is MGHRA and CDR2 YSYEKL. The CDR3 consists of 13 residues. CDR3 DNA sequence: TGCGCCAGCAGCCGGGCCCAGGGATACGAGCAGTACTTC. This encodes CASSRAQGYEQYF.

The rearrangement uses TRBV10-3 and TRBJ2-4; the D gene is possibly TRBD2 (6 bases). Germline-derived CDR1 and CDR2 are ENHRY and SYGVKD. The CDR3 is 17 amino acids. V lost 0 bases, J lost 0 bases, and 12 bases lay in between. For the CDR3, the DNA is TGTGCCATCAGTGAGTCGAGGGACTCACTAGCCAAAAACATTCAGTACTTC. This sequence encodes CAISESRDSLAKNIQYF.

The gene calls are TRBV2 and TRBJ2-5; 9 bases are shared with TRBD2. Looked up from germline, CDR1 is SNHLY and CDR2 is FYNNEI. The CDR3 has 15 residues. J was trimmed by 9 bases and V by 8 bases; bases with no gene match: 16. CDR3 sequence (DNA): TGTGCCAGCCTTCTAACTTTTGGGGCGGGAGGGGCCCAGTACTTC. Its translation is CASLLTFGAGGAQYF.

This rearrangement joins TRBV11-3 to TRBJ2-1, with TRBD2 matching over 13 bases. The CDR3 is made up of 16 amino acids. The J segment lost 7 bases and the V segment lost 5 bases, leaving 8 bases of the junction unmatched. Germline V gene sequence: CDR1 SGHNT, CDR2 YENEEA. The CDR3 DNA follows: TGTGCCAGCAGCATGGGGACTAGCGGGACGAGGAATGAGCAGTTCTTC. As protein: CASSMGTSGTRNEQFF.

The V call is TRBV11-2, the J call TRBJ2-7, with 9 bases identical to TRBD1. J lost 2 bases, V lost 2 bases, and 1 base had no gene match. The CDR3 is 14 amino acids. Germline values: CDR1 SGHAT, CDR2 FQNNGV. The DNA for the CDR3 is TGTGCCAGCAGCTTAAGGACAGGGGCCTACGAGCAGTACTTC. It yields the protein CASSLRTGAYEQYF.

This chain links TRBV5-6 with TRBJ1-2, with no clear D. Per germline, CDR1 SGHDT and CDR2 YYEEEE. Deletions cut 0 bases from V and 8 bases from J, with 14 bases between. This CDR3 region has 14 residues. CDR3 sequence reads: CASSLVSTPKGYTF. The DNA of the CDR3 is TGTGCCAGCAGCTTGGTTTCCACCCCTAAGGGCTACACCTTC. The full variable domain, with the rest looked up from reference TRBV5-6 and TRBJ1-2, is DAGVTQSPTHLIKTRGQQVTLRCSPKSGHDTVSWYQQALGQGPQFIFQYYEEEERQRGNFPDRFSGHQFPNYSSELNVNALLLGDSALYLCASSLVSTPKGYTFGSGTRLTVV.

The chain employs TRBV7-9 and TRBJ1-5, with D uncertain. The V and J ends lost 1 base and 9 bases respectively, with 10 bases between them. The CDR3 loop spans 13 amino acids. Germline V CDR1 and CDR2: SEHNR, FQNEAQ (reference sequence). DNA for the CDR3: TGTGCCAGCAGCTTAGATTCTGGCAGGCCCCAGCATTTT. This sequence encodes CASSLDSGRPQHF.

The chain employs TRBV10-1 and TRBJ2-1; weak D call: TRBD2 (6 bases). Germline lookup yields CDR1 WNHNN and CDR2 SYGVQD (reference sequence). V was cut by 7 bases and J by 2 bases, with 12 bases left in between. This CDR3 has 14 residues. Here the CDR3 DNA reads TGCGCCAGCAACGGCGGAGGGACCTACAATGAGCAGTTCTTC. Its protein product is CASNGGGTYNEQFF.

CDR3 sequence (DNA): TGCGCCAGCAGCTCCCTGGGGACTTACTCTGGAAACACCATATATTTT. It codes for CASSSLGTYSGNTIYF. The gene calls are TRBV5-1 and TRBJ1-3, with D maybe TRBD1 (5 bases). The V end lost 3 bases, the J end lost 0 bases, and 13 bases lay between the germline ends. CDR1 and CDR2 from the germline V gene are SGHRS and YFSETQ. The CDR3 is 16 amino acids.

The chain carries TRBV7-8 and TRBJ2-7, with TRBD2 matching 10 bases. The J segment lost 2 bases and the V segment lost 5 bases, leaving 3 bases of the junction unmatched. CDR1 is SGHVS, CDR2 FQNEAQ, per germline. The CDR3 is 14 residues long. CDR3 sequence: CASSRTSGTYEQYF. CDR3 DNA sequence: TGTGCCAGCAGCCGCACTAGCGGGACCTACGAGCAGTACTTC.

This clone was found once. The J gene is TRBJ2-1, the V gene TRBV5-1; either TRBD1 or TRBD2 may supply D (5 bases each). The germline gives CDR1 SGHRS, CDR2 YFSETQ. CDR3 length: 15 amino acids. Trimming removed 3 bases from V and 2 bases from J, with 12 bases in between. CDR3 sequence (DNA): TGCGCCAGCAGCTCCGGGGACCCTACCTACAATGAGCAGTTCTTC. This translates into CASSSGDPTYNEQFF.

This clone was seen a few times. The chain couples TRBV7-3 to TRBJ2-2; D is possibly TRBD1 or TRBD2 (7 bases each). The CDR3 loop spans 15 amino acids. Germline V gene data show CDR1 as SGHTA and CDR2 as FQGTGA. Trimming stripped 5 bases from V and 2 bases from J, with 12 bases between. CDR3 region: CASSLRGGNTGELFF. DNA for the CDR3: TGTGCCAGCAGCCTCAGGGGGGGAAACACCGGGGAGCTGTTTTTT.